The entry below describes one T cell receptor beta chain. What it recognizes is unknown. Sequencing used immunoSEQ multiplex PCR; TCRdb keeps in-frame clones, though not all of them. This table holds about 3,200 clones, roughly 80% found once. The germline gives CDR1 MNHEY, CDR2 SVGAGI. Trimming took 4 bases from V and 4 from J, leaving 7 bases between them. The CDR3 consists of 12 residues. Template was genomic DNA from frozen, unsorted single-cell suspensions. These data come from a study of immune cell composition in non-small cell lung cancer. Study-level findings and limits: Overall clonality, unlike maximal tumour-associated clone frequency, did not predict TIL reactivity. It was not proven that tumour-reactive clones equal dominant tumour-associated clones.

The TCR originated in a human donor with non-small cell lung cancer. J is TRBJ1-2 and V is TRBV6-5, with D hard to call. Input material: lung tumor tissue. The CDR3 DNA sequence: TGTGCCAGCAGTTCGACTGGCTATGGCTACACCTTC. This sequence encodes CASSSTGYGYTF.